A selection of T cell receptor beta chains follows, all from one sample in a study of T cells in Graves' hyperthyroidism and ophthalmopathy. In TCRdb, the multiplex PCR reads were re-called with MiXCR into one record per CDR3 protein. The data hold about 350,000 distinct CDR3 sequences, with 15% to 20% observed a single time. The sequencing sample was made of blood. These receptors were obtained from a woman in her thirties or forties with Graves' ophthalmopathy. Each CDR3 is given with its conserved first and last residue. A D gene is named only where the DNA matches it firmly. A row's size may be missing; if present it is once, few, many or a size class.

>.|TRBV11-2|many|TRBJ2-1
CASKTNRARSNEQFF
TGTGCCAGCAAGACTAACAGGGCTCGGAGCAATGAGCAGTTCTTC
>TRBD1|TRBV6-1|many|TRBJ1-5
CAIGQGNQPQHF
TGTGCCATTGGACAGGGCAATCAGCCCCAGCATTTT
>.|TRBV12-3/TRBV12-4|many|TRBJ1-3
CASSPISGNTIYF
TGTGCCAGCAGTCCCATCTCTGGAAACACCATATATTTT
>.|TRBV20-1|many|TRBJ2-2
CSANPPNTGELFF
TGCAGTGCGAATCCCCCGAACACCGGGGAGCTGTTTTTT
>.|TRBV12-3/TRBV12-4|many|TRBJ1-1
CASSSGQRMNTEAFF
TGTGCCAGCAGCTCGGGACAACGTATGAACACTGAAGCTTTCTTT
>TRBD2|TRBV28|many|TRBJ2-7
CAVSGGVSYEQYF
TGTGCTGTGAGCGGGGGGGTCTCCTACGAGCAGTACTTC
>.|TRBV18|.|TRBJ1-1
CASSPLGTTNTEAFF
TGTGCCAGCTCACCACTCGGGACCACGAACACTGAAGCTTTCTTT
>TRBD1|TRBV6-1|.|TRBJ2-2
CASRQGALTGELFF
TGTGCCAGCAGGCAGGGGGCGCTTACCGGGGAGCTGTTTTTT
>TRBD1|TRBV7-9|many|TRBJ2-7
CASSRKGASHEQYF
TGTGCCAGCAGTCGAAAGGGGGCGAGCCACGAGCAGTACTTC
>.|TRBV12-3/TRBV12-4|.|TRBJ1-2
CASSLLVQNGYTF
TGTGCCAGCAGTTTATTAGTCCAAAATGGCTACACCTTC
>TRBD1|TRBV6-2/TRBV6-3|many|TRBJ2-7
CASNGQGVRGEQYF
TGTGCCAGCAACGGACAGGGGGTTCGCGGCGAGCAGTACTTC
>.|TRBV27|.|TRBJ2-7
CASSLWAGEQYF
TGTGCCAGCAGTTTATGGGCAGGCGAGCAGTACTTC
>TRBD1|TRBV7-2|many|TRBJ2-2
CASSPQTGRTGELFF
TGTGCCAGCAGCCCGCAGACAGGGCGAACCGGGGAGCTGTTTTTT
>.|TRBV19|many|TRBJ1-2
CASSILGAGVGYTF
TGTGCCAGTAGCATTCTCGGCGCAGGGGTTGGCTACACCTTC
>.|TRBV6-5|many|TRBJ2-7
CASSYSTTSYEQYF
TGTGCCAGCAGTTACTCGACTACCTCCTACGAGCAGTACTTC
>TRBD1|TRBV5-1|.|TRBJ2-5
CASSFRTGLLQETQYF
TGCGCCAGCAGCTTTCGGACAGGCCTCCTCCAAGAGACCCAGTACTTC
>.|TRBV12-3/TRBV12-4|many|TRBJ2-7
CASSLGGAGVRYEQYF
TGTGCCAGCAGCCTTGGAGGCGCAGGGGTGCGGTACGAGCAGTACTTC
>.|TRBV18|many|TRBJ1-3
CASSPTGSGNTIYF
TGTGCCAGCTCACCAACAGGGTCTGGAAACACCATATATTTT
>TRBD2|TRBV6-2/TRBV6-3|many|TRBJ2-7
CASSWGLAGDRYEQYF
TGTGCCAGCAGTTGGGGACTAGCGGGAGACCGCTACGAGCAGTACTTC
>TRBD2|TRBV11-2|few|TRBJ2-4
CASSFTSGLAKNIQYF
TGTGCCAGCAGCTTTACTAGCGGGCTAGCCAAAAACATTCAGTACTTC
>.|TRBV4-2|.|TRBJ1-5
CASSQDRDNQPQHF
TGTGCCAGCAGCCAAGATAGGGATAATCAGCCCCAGCATTTT
>.|TRBV28|.|TRBJ1-2
CASSFVGRLRYGYTF
TGTGCCAGCAGTTTTGTTGGCAGGCTAAGATATGGCTACACCTTC
>.|TRBV6-1|.|TRBJ2-7
CASSERWSEQYF
TGTGCCAGCAGTGAACGGTGGAGCGAGCAGTACTTC
>.|TRBV6-1|many|TRBJ2-7
CASRDSSGYEQYF
TGTGCCAGCAGGGACAGTTCGGGCTACGAGCAGTACTTC
>.|TRBV6-1|.|TRBJ1-1
CASSEQALNTEAFF
TGTGCCAGCAGTGAACAGGCCTTGAACACTGAAGCTTTCTTT
>.|TRBV12-3/TRBV12-4|once|TRBJ2-2
CASSWGRAGAGELFF
TGTGCCAGCAGTTGGGGCCGGGCAGGGGCCGGGGAGCTGTTTTTT
>.|TRBV6-1|.|TRBJ1-2
CASSTNTANYGYTF
TGTGCCAGCAGCACTAACACAGCTAACTATGGCTACACCTTC
>.|TRBV24-1|many|TRBJ2-2
CATKHTNTGELFF
TGTGCCACCAAACACACCAACACCGGGGAGCTGTTTTTT
>.|TRBV9|many|TRBJ1-3
CASSAQGVSGNTIYF
TGTGCCAGCAGCGCACAGGGAGTCTCTGGAAACACCATATATTTT
>.|TRBV11-2|.|TRBJ1-3
CASSTRATSGGNTIYF
TGTGCCAGCAGCACACGGGCCACCTCGGGAGGAAACACCATATATTTT
>TRBD1|TRBV12-3/TRBV12-4|many|TRBJ2-7
CASSLKGALSGSYEQYF
TGTGCCAGCAGTTTAAAGGGGGCCCTCTCAGGGTCCTACGAGCAGTACTTC
>TRBD1|TRBV6-1|many|TRBJ1-3
CASSGQGAGGNTIYF
TGTGCCAGCAGCGGACAGGGGGCCGGTGGAAACACCATATATTTT
>.|TRBV20-1|many|TRBJ2-7
CSASGESSYEQYF
TGCAGTGCTAGCGGGGAAAGCTCCTACGAGCAGTACTTC